These 7 T cell receptor beta chains share one sample of origin, sequenced in a study of cytomegalovirus exposure and HLA in healthy donors. PCR was performed using 60 Vbeta and 13 Jbeta primers. Using immunoSEQ multiplex PCR, the repertoire was profiled, and TCRdb retains in-frame clones only, with some absent. The table lists over 150,000 clones, under 80% of them singletons. The sample consisted of PBMCs. The receptors shown here come from a woman in her 50s in good health and CMV-seropositive.

V and J are TRBV4-2 and TRBJ2-3; 14 bases line up with TRBD2. Germline CDR1 and CDR2: LGHNA and YNFKEQ. J was trimmed by 6 bases and V by 5 bases; bases with no gene match: 10. CDR3 size: 17 residues. CDR3 sequence (DNA): TGTGCCAGCAGCGTTGGGACTAGCGGGGGCCAGGACGATACGCAGTATTTT. Protein: CASSVGTSGGQDDTQYF.

This sequence joins TRBV5-4 and TRBJ1-6; 9 nucleotides line up with TRBD1. Germline V gene sequence: CDR1 SGHNT, CDR2 YYREEE (reference sequence). The CDR3 totals 15 residues. The trim removed 1 base at V and 7 bases at J, leaving 3 bases unmatched. This chain's CDR3 is CASSLRDRDNSPLHF. CDR3 coding DNA: TGTGCCAGCAGCTTGCGGGACAGGGACAATTCACCCCTCCACTTT.

This clone was seen a single time. The V gene is TRBV4-1, the J gene TRBJ2-2; 9 bases map to TRBD2. Unmatched junction bases numbered 12, after V lost 1 base and J lost 6 bases. CDR3 length: 18 residues. CDR1 MGHRA and CDR2 YSYEKL come from the germline V gene. This CDR3 reads CASSQGSGGTRQAGELFF. The CDR3 nucleotides read TGCGCCAGCAGCCAAGGGAGCGGGGGGACCCGACAGGCCGGGGAGCTGTTTTTT.

This CDR3 is CASSLAGPMAYGYTF. CDR3 coding DNA: TGTGCCAGCAGTTTGGCAGGTCCCATGGCCTATGGCTACACCTTC. V usage is TRBV27 and J usage is TRBJ1-2; no definite D call. V was trimmed by 3 bases and J by 4 bases, leaving 15 bases between them. The CDR3 sequence is 15 residues long. Germline V lookup: CDR1 MNHEY, CDR2 SMNVEV (reference sequence).

The rearrangement links TRBV6-5 to TRBJ1-2, with 10 bases aligning to TRBD1. V trimming: 0 bases; J trimming: 3 bases; junction bases outside the gene matches: 1. The CDR3 has 15 amino acids. Germline V gene lookup returns CDR1 MNHEY and CDR2 SVGAGI. The CDR3 DNA reads as TGTGCCAGCAGTTACTCGACAGGGGGCTACTATGGCTACACCTTC. This gives the protein CASSYSTGGYYGYTF.

Comment on this clone: Other nucleotide sequences from this sample produce the same CDR3. This chain links TRBV9 with TRBJ2-5; 9 bases align to TRBD1. The CDR3 extends over 14 amino acids. Trimming at V came to 0 bases and at J to 5 bases, leaving 2 bases not matched to a gene. Germline V gene data show CDR1 as SGDLS and CDR2 as YYNGEE. The CDR3 nucleotides are TGTGCCAGCAGCGTAGGACAGGGGGGGGAGACCCAGTACTTC. It codes for CASSVGQGGETQYF.

The chain carries TRBV11-1 and TRBJ2-2; weak D call: TRBD1 (5 bases). CDR1 is SGHAT and CDR2 is FQDESV in the germline V gene (reference sequence). CDR3 length: 15 amino acids. Trimming shortened V by 1 base and J by 3 bases, and 9 bases separated the two germline ends. The DNA for the CDR3 is TGTGCCAGCAGCTTAGGGCAGGGCCACACCGGGGAGCTGTTTTTT. Amino acids: CASSLGQGHTGELFF.